This T cell receptor (beta chain) was found in a study of shared clonotypes between healthy human individuals. The naive CD8 fraction comprised CD45RO-negative cells positively selected for CCR7 and excluded terminally differentiated effector memory CD45RA+ cells. Trimming left V 0 bases short and J 4 bases short, with 17 bases between. From germline, CDR1 is SGHRS and CDR2 YFSETQ. This CDR3 has 17 residues. It was at deep level that the assay was run. Authors' methods: Filtering differed for immunoSEQ, which gave only junction sequences without quality scores. Some clones are missing from TCRdb's copy, which holds only in-frame ones; the method was immunoSEQ multiplex PCR. V, J and clone size derive from that table, while D and trimming were established from the DNA sequence. The data show around 1,900,000 clones, with over 85% seen just once and 1.5% to 2% held by the top ten.

The source is a man younger than 30 in good health. Some clones in this sample may be carry-over from other donors' samples. The V call is TRBV5-1, the J call TRBJ2-1; D is tentatively TRBD1 or TRBD2 (5 bases each). Sequencing was performed on naive CD8+ T cells from PBMCs. CDR3 sequence: CASSLGDGVGGYNEQFF. The CDR3 DNA reads as TGCGCCAGCAGCTTGGGGGACGGAGTCGGCGGGTACAATGAGCAGTTCTTC.